This note documents a single T cell receptor beta chain sequence. The authors ran a second PCR of 7 to 11 cycles using a sample-barcoded 5' primer and a J-beta primer mix. TCRdb re-derived calls from the 5' RACE reads in MiXCR, one entry per CDR3 protein. This table holds roughly 800,000 distinct CDR3 sequences, 58% found once. These data belong to a study of blood T cells in healthy people across ages. Germline CDR1 LGHDT, CDR2 YNNKEL (reference sequence). V dropped 4 bases and J dropped 0; count of bases not matched to a gene: 3. This CDR3 is 16 amino acids long. The rearrangement joins TRBV3-1 to TRBJ2-6; 7 bases are shared with TRBD1. The sequence was collected from a man aged 30-40 years in good health. Input material: blood. CDR3 coding DNA: TGTGCCAGCAGCCGGACAGGCCACTCTGGGGCCAACGTCCTGACTTTC. As protein: CASSRTGHSGANVLTF. Together with reference TRBV3-1 and TRBJ2-6, the CDR3 gives the full variable domain: DTAVSQTPKYLVTQMGNDKSIKCEQNLGHDTMYWYKQDSKKFLKIMFSYNNKELIINETVPNRFSPKSPDKAHLNLHINSLELGDSAVYFCASSRTGHSGANVLTFGAGSRLTVL.